What follows are 20 T cell receptor beta chains derived from one specimen sequenced in a study of blood T cell repertoires in COVID-19. TCRdb's copy holds only in-frame clones and misses some; the assay was immunoSEQ multiplex PCR. The sample yields 65,000 to 85,000 clones, 79% seen once. Input material: peripheral blood. These receptor sequences come from a woman of 80 years or more with active or convalescent COVID-19.

J is TRBJ1-6 and V is TRBV14, with D unclear. This CDR3 spans 15 amino acids. V dropped 0 bases and J dropped 5 bases, with 8 bases sitting between them. The germline CDR1 and CDR2 sequences are SGHDN and FVKESK. Here the CDR3 DNA reads TGTGCCAGCAGCCAAGATTCCAGAAATAATTCACCCCTCCACTTT. Translating it yields CASSQDSRNNSPLHF.

This chain links TRBV30 with TRBJ1-4; the match to TRBD1 covers 8 bases. Germline lookup yields CDR1 GTSNPN and CDR2 SVGIG (reference sequence). The CDR3 length is 12 residues. The J segment lost 8 bases and the V segment lost 2 bases, leaving 1 base of the junction unmatched. CDR3 sequence (DNA): TGTGCCTGGAGTAGGACAGGGGAAAAACTGTTTTTT. This sequence encodes CAWSRTGEKLFF. Complete variable domain (other parts from reference TRBV30 and TRBJ1-4): SQTIHQWPATLVQPVGSPLSLECTVEGTSNPNLYWYRQAAGRGLQLLFYSVGIGQISSEVPQNLSASRPQDRQFILSSKKLLLSDSGFYLCAWSRTGEKLFFGSGTQLSVL.

CDR3 in amino acids: CASSPSTGETQYF. DNA of the CDR3: TGTGCCAGCTCACCATCAACAGGGGAGACCCAGTACTTC. The chain is built from TRBV18 and TRBJ2-5, with D perhaps matching TRBD1 (6 bases). The length of the CDR3 is 13 residues. CDR1 and CDR2 from the germline V gene are KGHSH and LQKENI. The V gene lost 2 bases and the J gene lost 5 bases, with 9 bases spanning the gap.

This sequence joins TRBV2 and TRBJ2-3; 10 positions agree with TRBD2. The V segment lost 8 bases and the J segment 1 base; nucleotides outside the gene matches: 18. The CDR3 has 19 amino acids. Germline CDR1 is SNHLY and CDR2 is FYNNEI. In DNA, the CDR3 is TGTGCCAGCCTCCTCAGACAGGCCACTAGCGGGACCCGCACAGATACGCAGTATTTT. This translates into CASLLRQATSGTRTDTQYF.

This rearrangement joins TRBV24-1 to TRBJ2-4; D remains unclear. The V end lost 3 bases, the J end lost 5 bases, and 7 bases lay between the germline ends. The CDR3 spans 13 residues. The germline V gene encodes CDR1 KGHDR and CDR2 SFDVKD. CDR3 loop: CATSDPSQNIQYF. CDR3 DNA: TGTGCCACCAGTGATCCTTCCCAAAACATTCAGTACTTC.

This clone was observed once. This sequence joins TRBV12-3 or TRBV12-4 and TRBJ2-5; D is unresolved. The CDR3 covers 13 residues. Trimming shortened V by 1 base and J by 7 bases, and 10 bases separated the two germline ends. CDR3 region: CASSLGEVGTQYF. The CDR3 DNA follows: TGTGCCAGCAGTTTAGGTGAGGTCGGGACCCAGTACTTC.

The chain links TRBV5-1 to TRBJ1-2; 8 bases agree with TRBD1. The CDR3 has 13 amino acids. The V segment lost 2 bases and the J segment 7 bases; nucleotides outside the gene matches: 4. Germline values: CDR1 SGHRS, CDR2 YFSETQ. For the CDR3, the DNA is TGCGCCAGCAGCTTCGGACAGGGCGTTGGCTACACCTTC. The encoded protein is CASSFGQGVGYTF.

This clone was recorded a few times. The V gene is TRBV9, the J gene TRBJ1-2; D is unresolved. The CDR3 runs to 14 residues. With 3 bases removed from V and 7 bases from J, the gap between germline ends came to 16 bases. Germline V lookup: CDR1 SGDLS, CDR2 YYNGEE. CDR3 DNA sequence: TGTGCCAGCAGCGCGCCGGGCCACGGAGGTGGCTACACCTTC. It is translated as CASSAPGHGGGYTF.

The V call is TRBV7-2, the J call TRBJ2-2, with 8 bases aligning to TRBD2. The CDR3 sequence is 16 residues long. The trim removed 4 bases at V and 5 bases at J, leaving 9 bases unmatched. CDR1 is SGHTA, CDR2 FQGNSA, per germline. CDR3 bases: TGTGCCAGCAGCTCGGCGGGGGGCCGGGATACCGGGGAGCTGTTTTTT. It translates to CASSSAGGRDTGELFF.

This clone was observed a handful of times. The rearrangement joins TRBV18 to TRBJ2-1; D ambiguous. V was shortened by 0 bases and J by 8 bases, with 5 bases between the two germline ends. The germline V gene has CDR1 KGHSH and CDR2 LQKENI. The CDR3 extends over 12 amino acids. CDR3 nucleotide sequence: TGTGCCAGCTCACCACCGGGCGATGAGCAGTTCTTC. The encoded protein is CASSPPGDEQFF.

This clone has only one observation. The J gene is TRBJ1-1, the V gene TRBV6-5; 10 positions match TRBD1. J was trimmed by 4 bases and V by 8 bases; bases with no gene match: 7. Per the germline V gene, CDR1 is MNHEY and CDR2 is SVGAGI. The CDR3 is made up of 14 amino acids. CDR3: CASVTGGLGTEAFF. The DNA of the CDR3 is TGTGCCAGCGTGACAGGGGGCCTGGGCACTGAAGCTTTCTTT.

This rearrangement joins TRBV10-3 to TRBJ1-3; D not resolved. There are 12 residues in the CDR3. V dropped 11 bases and J dropped 4 bases, with 12 bases sitting between them. Germline V gene lookup returns CDR1 ENHRY and CDR2 SYGVKD. CDR3 sequence: CAAGPSGNTIYF. In DNA, the CDR3 is TGTGCCGCGGGCCCATCCGGAAACACCATATATTTT.

The chain links TRBV5-4 to TRBJ2-2; 9 nucleotides match TRBD2. With 2 bases clipped from V and 6 bases from J, the junction kept 5 bases outside the gene matches. Germline V gene sequence: CDR1 SGHNT, CDR2 YYREEE (reference sequence). CDR3 size: 15 residues. The CDR3, as DNA: TGTGCCAGCAGCTTTGCGGGGGGGCGTTCCGGGGAGCTGTTTTTT. This gives the protein CASSFAGGRSGELFF.

J is TRBJ2-1 and V is TRBV6-5, with 12 bases matching TRBD1. The CDR3 spans 16 residues. The junction had 6 bases not matched to a gene; V was cut back by 4 bases and J by 5 bases. Germline V gene data show CDR1 as MNHEY and CDR2 as SVGAGI. The CDR3 DNA is TGTGCCAGCAGTTCCCGGGGACAGGGGGCACACAATGAGCAGTTCTTC. Translating gives CASSSRGQGAHNEQFF.

This chain links TRBV2 with TRBJ1-1, with TRBD1 identical over 9 bases. This CDR3 contains 13 residues. V trimming: 7 bases; J trimming: 5 bases; junction bases outside the gene matches: 5. Germline V CDR1 and CDR2: SNHLY, FYNNEI. The CDR3 DNA sequence: TGTGCCAGCACTAGGACAGGGGATACTGAAGCTTTCTTT. The encoded protein is CASTRTGDTEAFF.

The chain has TRBV11-3 and TRBJ2-2; the match to TRBD2 covers 8 bases. Looked up from germline, CDR1 is SGHNT and CDR2 is YENEEA. The CDR3 is 15 residues long. Germline trimming cut 5 bases from V and 6 bases from J; bases unmatched to any gene: 8. CDR3 sequence reads: CASSPSSGSSGELFF. The CDR3 nucleotides are TGTGCCAGCAGCCCATCTAGCGGGTCGTCCGGGGAGCTGTTTTTT.

The genes are TRBV6-5 and TRBJ1-2; D gene ambiguous. The CDR3 spans 14 residues. Looked up from germline, CDR1 is MNHEY and CDR2 is SVGAGI. The V and J ends lost 5 bases and 8 bases respectively, with 18 bases between them. CDR3 in DNA: TGTGCCAGCAGTCCCACCCACACGGGCGGGGGCTACACCTTC. It encodes CASSPTHTGGGYTF.

The chain employs TRBV3-1 (or the pseudogene TRBV3-2) and TRBJ1-1, with TRBD1 as a possible D gene (6 bases). Looked up from germline, CDR1 is LGHDT and CDR2 is YNNKEL (reference sequence). The germline V and J ends were trimmed by 1 base and 3 bases, with 15 bases remaining between them. This CDR3 has 16 amino acids. In DNA, the CDR3 is TGTGCCAGCAGCCAAGGACGGGATAACAGGGACACTGAAGCTTTCTTT. Translation: CASSQGRDNRDTEAFF.

Details on this clone: Different DNA sequences within this sample yield the same CDR3. The rearrangement joins TRBV7-9 to TRBJ1-5, with unresolved D. CDR1 and CDR2 from the germline V gene are SEHNR and FQNEAQ (reference sequence). Trimming pared 4 bases from V and 2 bases from J, leaving 3 bases between. This CDR3 is built from 12 residues. The CDR3: CASSSGNQPQHF. In DNA, the CDR3 is TGTGCCAGCAGCTCCGGCAATCAGCCCCAGCATTTT.

This chain connects TRBV7-6 to TRBJ1-2, with 8 positions matching TRBD1. This CDR3 has 15 residues. Germline assignment: CDR1 SGHVS and CDR2 FNYEAQ. The ends lost 10 bases at V and 1 base at J; junction bases unmatched: 11. The CDR3 here is CAIRQGIGFNYGYTF. CDR3 nucleotide sequence: TGTGCCATCAGACAGGGGATTGGGTTTAACTATGGCTACACCTTC.